One sample yielded the 24 T cell receptor beta chains listed below, sequenced in a study of T cell changes during pregnancy in multiple sclerosis. Only in-frame clones appear in the TCRdb table, and some are missing; sequencing was by immunoSEQ multiplex PCR. The top ten hold approximately 2.3% of the sample, which has just under 65,000 clones, around 96% seen once. This specimen was CD8+ T cells from peripheral blood mononuclear cells, taken after pregnancy. Source of these receptors: a female donor with multiple sclerosis, enrolled in a pregnancy study.

The chain employs TRBV7-9 and TRBJ2-7, with a possible D match to TRBD2 (5 bases). The CDR3 is 12 residues long. V lost 5 bases and J lost 3, with 8 bases in between. Germline loops: CDR1 SEHNR, CDR2 FQNEAQ (reference sequence). This CDR3 is CASSPSGYEQYF. The CDR3 DNA reads TGTGCCAGCAGCCCAAGCGGCTACGAGCAGTACTTC.

The chain has TRBV5-1 and TRBJ2-7, with a tentative D call TRBD2 (6 bases). Per germline, CDR1 SGHRS and CDR2 YFSETQ. V shed 7 bases and J shed 2 bases, with 10 bases lying between them. The CDR3 totals 12 residues. CDR3 DNA sequence: TGCGCCAGCGGGACTTTCCCCTACGAGCAGTACTTC. Residues: CASGTFPYEQYF.

This clone was observed a single time. The chain combines TRBV4-2 with TRBJ1-2; D is possibly TRBD1 (5 bases). Trimming took off 1 base at V and 4 bases at J, with 22 bases between the two ends. The CDR3 spans 18 residues. Looked up from germline, CDR1 is LGHNA and CDR2 is YNFKEQ. The CDR3 reads CASSQAITGPLELYGYTF. CDR3 bases: TGTGCCAGCAGCCAAGCTATTACAGGACCACTCGAGCTCTATGGCTACACCTTC.

The chain uses TRBV28 and TRBJ2-5; 9 positions agree with TRBD1. V shed 3 bases, J shed 5 bases, and the junction held 1 base outside the gene matches. The CDR3 contains 13 residues. Germline V CDR1 and CDR2: MDHEN, SYDVKM. The CDR3 protein is CASSFGQGETQYF. CDR3 DNA: TGTGCCAGCAGTTTTGGACAGGGGGAGACCCAGTACTTC.

V and J are TRBV28 and TRBJ2-7; 9 bases match TRBD1. V trimming: 6 bases; J trimming: 6 bases; junction bases outside the gene matches: 18. The CDR3 contains 17 residues. Germline loops: CDR1 MDHEN, CDR2 SYDVKM. CDR3 loop: CASSTVGQGSAGFEQYF. CDR3 sequence (DNA): TGTGCCAGCAGCACCGTGGGACAGGGAAGCGCGGGTTTCGAGCAGTACTTC. The full variable domain, completed using reference TRBV28 and TRBJ2-7, is DVKVTQSSRYLVKRTGEKVFLECVQDMDHENMFWYRQDPGLGLRLIYFSYDVKMKEKGDIPEGYSVSREKKERFSLILESASTNQTSMYLCASSTVGQGSAGFEQYFGPGTRLTVT.

The chain carries TRBV10-2 and TRBJ1-5, with 7 bases aligning to TRBD1. After removal of 2 bases from V and 3 bases from J, the junction contained 4 bases not matched to a gene. CDR1 and CDR2 (germline): WSHSY, SAAADI. This CDR3 spans 15 amino acids. This chain's CDR3 is CASSETGTDNQPQHF. The CDR3 DNA is TGCGCCAGCAGTGAGACCGGGACAGACAATCAGCCCCAGCATTTT.

The chain is built from TRBV13 and TRBJ2-4; 14 nucleotides align to TRBD2. The germline CDR1 and CDR2 sequences are PRHDT and FYEKMQ (reference sequence). There are 19 residues in the CDR3. V shed 5 bases and J 3 bases; nucleotides not matched to a gene: 12. The CDR3 coding sequence is TGTGCCAGCAGCCCAGGGGGACTAGCGGGAGATACGGACAAAAACATTCAGTACTTC. It specifies CASSPGGLAGDTDKNIQYF.

The V gene is TRBV5-6, the J gene TRBJ2-5, with 7 nucleotides matching TRBD1. Germline CDR1 SGHDT, CDR2 YYEEEE. The CDR3 length is 18 residues. The V and J ends lost 0 bases and 11 bases, in that order; junction bases with no gene match: 22. The CDR3 region is CASSLVGLAAQGVREQYF. For the CDR3, the DNA is TGTGCCAGCAGCTTGGTAGGGCTTGCGGCTCAGGGGGTTAGGGAGCAGTACTTC.

J is TRBJ2-1 and V is TRBV19, with TRBD2 matching over 13 bases. This CDR3 region has 15 residues. Germline V gene data show CDR1 as LNHDA and CDR2 as SQIVND (reference sequence). Unmatched junction bases numbered 9, after V lost 7 bases and J lost 9 bases. Here the CDR3 reads CASTTGLAGVGEQFF. In nucleotides, the CDR3 is TGTGCCAGTACCACAGGACTAGCGGGAGTAGGTGAGCAGTTCTTC.

The CDR3 is CASSFEGDVGTQYF. The CDR3, as DNA: TGTGCCAGCAGTTTCGAGGGGGACGTTGGGACCCAGTACTTC. This sequence joins TRBV28 and TRBJ2-5; D is perhaps TRBD1 (6 bases). Germline-derived CDR1 and CDR2 are MDHEN and SYDVKM. Trimming removed 3 bases at V and 7 bases at J, with 15 bases between. The CDR3 is 14 amino acids.

The chain is built from TRBV4-2 and TRBJ2-6; possibly TRBD1 for D (6 bases). This CDR3 is 15 amino acids long. Per germline, CDR1 LGHNA and CDR2 YNFKEQ. The germline V and J ends were trimmed by 8 bases and 0 bases, with 11 bases remaining between them. CDR3 sequence: CASADRLSGANVLTF. CDR3 sequence (DNA): TGTGCCAGCGCGGACAGACTCTCTGGGGCCAACGTCCTGACTTTC.

The rearrangement joins TRBV29-1 to TRBJ2-7, with a tentative D call TRBD2 (6 bases). The germline V gene has CDR1 SQVTM and CDR2 ANQGSEA. Trimming stripped 2 bases from V and 3 bases from J, with 8 bases between. This CDR3 has 12 amino acids. The CDR3 DNA sequence: TGCAGCGTTGAAAAGGGACTCTACGAGCAGTACTTC. Translating gives CSVEKGLYEQYF.

The chain links TRBV29-1 to TRBJ1-1, with a weak D call TRBD1 (5 bases). V was trimmed by 3 bases and J by 7 bases, leaving 12 bases between them. Germline CDR1 reads SQVTM; CDR2 reads ANQGSEA. CDR3 length: 12 residues. The CDR3 protein is CSVERDFGEAFF. Here the CDR3 DNA reads TGCAGCGTTGAGCGGGACTTTGGTGAAGCTTTCTTT. The full variable domain, in which reference TRBV29-1 and TRBJ1-1 provide the parts outside the CDR3, is SAVISQKPSRDICQRGTSLTIQCQVDSQVTMMFWYRQQPGQSLTLIATANQGSEATYESGFVIDKFPISRPNLTFSTLTVSNMSPEDSSIYLCSVERDFGEAFFGQGTRLTVV.

The gene calls are TRBV7-9 and TRBJ2-7; D is perhaps TRBD2 (5 bases). This CDR3 spans 13 amino acids. The V gene lost 6 bases and the J gene lost 4 bases, with 13 bases spanning the gap. CDR1 is SEHNR, CDR2 FQNEAQ, per germline (reference sequence). DNA for the CDR3: TGTGCCAGCAGTCACCGGGATGGGTACGAGCAGTACTTC. It yields the protein CASSHRDGYEQYF. Full variable domain (rest looked up from reference TRBV7-9 and TRBJ2-7): DTGVSQNPRHKITKRGQNVTFRCDPISEHNRLYWYRQTLGQGPEFLTYFQNEAQLEKSRLLSDRFSAERPKGSFSTLEIQRTEQGDSAMYLCASSHRDGYEQYFGPGTRLTVT.

Remarks on this clone: At one boundary the junction diverges from the germline segment, which might be a read error. The chain combines TRBV5-6 with TRBJ1-2, with a tentative D call TRBD1 (5 bases). The germline gives CDR1 SGHDT, CDR2 YYEEEE. There are 11 residues in the CDR3. Written as DNA, the CDR3 is TGTGCCAGCAGCTTGGGACAGTCGCGAAATTTC. Its translation is CASSLGQSRNF.

V gene TRBV28 combines with J gene TRBJ2-3, with D possibly TRBD1 on 6 matching bases. Germline assignment: CDR1 MDHEN and CDR2 SYDVKM. Between the trimmed V and J ends, which lost 2 bases and 0 bases, there was a span of 15 bases. There are 17 residues in the CDR3. This CDR3 reads CASSLMADRTSTDTQYF. CDR3 in DNA: TGTGCCAGCAGTTTAATGGCGGACAGAACTAGCACAGATACGCAGTATTTT.

This chain links TRBV14 with TRBJ2-1; 10 bases are shared with TRBD2. Germline loops: CDR1 SGHDN, CDR2 FVKESK. The CDR3 extends over 17 amino acids. Unmatched junction bases numbered 8, after V lost 1 base and J lost 5 bases. CDR3 region: CASSQGRLAGVHNEQFF. The CDR3 DNA follows: TGTGCCAGCAGCCAAGGCAGGCTAGCGGGAGTCCACAATGAGCAGTTCTTC.

The rearrangement joins TRBV7-9 to TRBJ1-2, with TRBD1 matching over 7 bases. The V segment lost 1 base and the J segment 7 bases; nucleotides outside the gene matches: 9. The germline gives CDR1 SEHNR, CDR2 FQNEAQ (reference sequence). The CDR3 contains 15 residues. In DNA form, the CDR3 reads TGTGCCAGCAGCTTAGGCGAGGGGGCGGCCCCTGGCTACACCTTC. Protein product: CASSLGEGAAPGYTF.

The chain carries TRBV30 and TRBJ2-5; TRBD1 agrees at 10 bases. V gave up 5 bases and J gave up 1 base; unmatched junction bases: 4. This CDR3 contains 14 residues. The germline V gene encodes CDR1 GTSNPN and CDR2 SVGIG (reference sequence). CDR3 DNA: TGTGCCTGGGGACAGGGGGTGAGCCAAGAGACCCAGTACTTC. Protein: CAWGQGVSQETQYF.

This clone has just one count. This chain joins TRBV6-5 and TRBJ1-1, with 7 bases identical to TRBD1. This CDR3 region has 13 residues. The germline CDR1 and CDR2 sequences are MNHEY and SVGAGI. The V segment lost 2 bases and the J segment 7 bases; nucleotides outside the gene matches: 4. CDR3 nucleotide sequence: TGTGCCAGCAGTTACATGGGACAGCTTGAAGCTTTCTTT. Amino acids: CASSYMGQLEAFF.

This chain links TRBV9 with TRBJ2-1; 13 bases map to TRBD2. The CDR3 is made up of 16 amino acids. Trimming cost V 0 bases and J 7 bases; bases outside gene matches: 4. CDR1 SGDLS and CDR2 YYNGEE come from the germline V gene. CDR3 sequence: CASSVELAGGKNEQFF. DNA of the CDR3: TGTGCCAGCAGCGTAGAACTAGCGGGAGGGAAGAATGAGCAGTTCTTC.

The gene calls are TRBV6-1 and TRBJ1-5, with D perhaps TRBD1 (5 bases). Germline values: CDR1 MNHNS, CDR2 SASEGT. The CDR3 has 15 residues. The germline V and J ends were trimmed by 2 bases and 1 base, with 9 bases remaining between them. The CDR3 loop reads CASSEFGGSNQPQHF. The CDR3 region has the DNA TGTGCCAGCAGTGAATTCGGGGGAAGCAATCAGCCCCAGCATTTT.

This chain connects TRBV27 to TRBJ2-3; unclear D gene. The V end lost 4 bases, the J end lost 0 bases, and 5 bases lay between the germline ends. This CDR3 has 13 residues. In germline, CDR1 is MNHEY, CDR2 SMNVEV (reference sequence). The CDR3 sequence is CASSSASTDTQYF. In nucleotides, the CDR3 is TGTGCCAGCAGTTCCGCGAGCACAGATACGCAGTATTTT.

The V gene is TRBV4-3, the J gene TRBJ2-3; the D gene is possibly TRBD2 (6 bases). Germline V gene data show CDR1 as LGHNA and CDR2 as YSLEER. The CDR3 consists of 19 residues. The germline V and J ends were trimmed by 0 bases and 2 bases, with 21 bases remaining between them. The CDR3 nucleotides are TGCGCCAGCAGCCAAGATATTAGTCGGGACTCAAGACCCACAGATACGCAGTATTTT. Translated: CASSQDISRDSRPTDTQYF.